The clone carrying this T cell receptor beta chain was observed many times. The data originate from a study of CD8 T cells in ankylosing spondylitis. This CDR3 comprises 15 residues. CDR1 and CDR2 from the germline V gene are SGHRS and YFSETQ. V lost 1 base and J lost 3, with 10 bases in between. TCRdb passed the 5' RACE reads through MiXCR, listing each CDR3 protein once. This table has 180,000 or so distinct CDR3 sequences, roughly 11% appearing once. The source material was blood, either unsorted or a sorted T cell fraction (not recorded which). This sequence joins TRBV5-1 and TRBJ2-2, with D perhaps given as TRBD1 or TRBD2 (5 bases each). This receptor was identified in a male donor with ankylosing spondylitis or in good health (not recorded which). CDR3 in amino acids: CASSLSLGDTGELFF. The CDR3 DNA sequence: TGCGCCAGCAGCTTGTCACTAGGGGACACCGGGGAGCTGTTTTTT.